The 19 T cell receptor beta chains presented below share a single source sample, sequenced in a study of radiotherapy plus CTLA-4 blockade in lung cancer. Assay: immunoSEQ multiplex PCR; the TCRdb copy retains only in-frame clones and omits some. The sample lists fewer than 140,000 clones, more than 75% occurring once. The source was peripheral blood, collected from a patient treated with radiotherapy plus ipilimumab. The receptors come from a human donor with non-small cell lung cancer that progressed on radiotherapy plus ipilimumab. Some clones in this sample may be carry-over from other donors' samples.

This clone was counted a few times. The chain joins TRBV7-9 to TRBJ1-1; no clear D. Germline values: CDR1 SEHNR, CDR2 FQNEAQ (reference sequence). The CDR3 runs to 15 residues. V was pared by 5 bases and J by 0 bases, with 13 bases between. In DNA, the CDR3 is TGTGCCAGCAGCCCGAAGGAGATTATGAACACTGAAGCTTTCTTT. It codes for CASSPKEIMNTEAFF.

The chain links TRBV7-8 to TRBJ1-1; unclear D gene. Between the trimmed V and J ends, which lost 0 bases and 2 bases, there was a span of 10 bases. Germline V gene lookup returns CDR1 SGHVS and CDR2 FQNEAQ. The CDR3 spans 15 residues. In DNA form, the CDR3 reads TGTGCCAGCAGCTTAGCCGGGCGGGGAAACACTGAAGCTTTCTTT. Protein product: CASSLAGRGNTEAFF.

In its sample, this clone was seen a few times. This chain links TRBV10-3 with TRBJ2-1; 11 nucleotides match TRBD2. This CDR3 comprises 16 residues. V was clipped by 6 bases and J by 5 bases; unmatched bases: 9. CDR1 and CDR2 from the germline V gene are ENHRY and SYGVKD. The CDR3 sequence is CAIRRTSGGENNEQFF. The CDR3 coding sequence is TGTGCCATCAGGCGAACTAGCGGGGGAGAGAACAATGAGCAGTTCTTC.

The CDR3 sequence: CASSVGYNSPLHF. The CDR3 coding sequence is TGTGCCAGCAGTGTAGGGTATAATTCACCCCTCCACTTT. This chain uses TRBV6-5 with TRBJ1-6; D is unresolved. Trimming shortened V by 5 bases and J by 4 bases, and 6 bases separated the two germline ends. Per germline, CDR1 MNHEY and CDR2 SVGAGI. This CDR3 is 13 amino acids long.

This clone was seen more than once but under ten times. This chain joins TRBV2 and TRBJ1-1; the D gene is possibly TRBD1 (6 bases). The CDR3 runs 14 residues. Per germline, CDR1 SNHLY and CDR2 FYNNEI. V shed 7 bases and J shed 2 bases, with 14 bases lying between them. CDR3 DNA: TGTGCCAGCATGATTCAGGGGTTTAACACTGAAGCTTTCTTT. It yields the protein CASMIQGFNTEAFF. Using reference TRBV2 and TRBJ1-1 for the parts outside the CDR3, the full variable domain is EPEVTQTPSHQVTQMGQEVILRCVPISNHLYFYWYRQILGQKVEFLVSFYNNEISEKSEIFDDQFSVERPDGSNFTLKIRSTKLEDSAMYFCASMIQGFNTEAFFGQGTRLTVV.

V is TRBV2 and J is TRBJ2-7; D is undetermined. Germline assignment: CDR1 SNHLY and CDR2 FYNNEI. There are 13 residues in the CDR3. Trimming left V 4 bases short and J 2 bases short, with 9 bases between. This CDR3 reads CASSADITYEQYF. The CDR3 DNA reads as TGTGCCAGCAGTGCCGACATCACCTACGAGCAGTACTTC.

The chain joins TRBV5-1 to TRBJ2-3; 7 nucleotides match TRBD2. Looked up from germline, CDR1 is SGHRS and CDR2 is YFSETQ. The CDR3 loop spans 14 amino acids. V gave up 4 bases and J gave up 5 bases; unmatched junction bases: 7. This CDR3 reads CASSPTGGGDTQYF. The CDR3 DNA reads TGCGCCAGCAGCCCCACGGGGGGAGGAGATACGCAGTATTTT.

Only a few counts were recorded for this clone. The V and J genes are TRBV27 and TRBJ1-1; perhaps TRBD1 as D (5 bases). The germline V gene encodes CDR1 MNHEY and CDR2 SMNVEV (reference sequence). V lost 2 bases to trimming and J lost 0 bases, with 28 bases between them. The CDR3 spans 21 residues. The CDR3 sequence: CASSLTPPRTQRVVMNTEAFF. In DNA form, the CDR3 reads TGTGCCAGCAGTTTAACCCCCCCAAGGACACAACGGGTCGTGATGAACACTGAAGCTTTCTTT.

V usage is TRBV6-6 and J usage is TRBJ2-4; perhaps TRBD1 as D (7 bases). The CDR3 is 13 amino acids. Trimming took off 4 bases at V and 6 bases at J, with 10 bases between the two ends. Per the germline V gene, CDR1 is MNHNY and CDR2 is SVGAGI (reference sequence). CDR3 protein: CASSWQGGNIQYF. The CDR3, as DNA: TGTGCCAGCAGTTGGCAGGGGGGAAACATTCAGTACTTC.

This clone was recorded only once. The chain combines TRBV4-2 with TRBJ2-1; TRBD2 aligns across 16 bases. Germline V CDR1 and CDR2: LGHNA, YNFKEQ. The CDR3 length is 19 residues. The ends lost 0 bases at V and 7 bases at J; junction bases unmatched: 9. As DNA, the CDR3 is TGTGCCAGCAGCCAAGATGGAGGGACTAGCGGGGGGGCTGGGAATGAGCAGTTCTTC. Residues: CASSQDGGTSGGAGNEQFF.

The chain has TRBV2 and TRBJ2-7; no reliable D call. V lost 2 bases to trimming and J lost 2 bases, with 4 bases between them. The CDR3 contains 12 residues. The germline V gene has CDR1 SNHLY and CDR2 FYNNEI. In DNA, the CDR3 is TGTGCCAGCAGTGAATTGACCTACGAGCAGTACTTC. Translated: CASSELTYEQYF.

The rearrangement uses TRBV28 and TRBJ2-3; a weak D match, TRBD1 (6 bases). The germline gives CDR1 MDHEN, CDR2 SYDVKM. CDR3 length: 13 amino acids. Trimming left V 4 bases short and J 11 bases short, with 16 bases between. CDR3 nucleotide sequence: TGTGCCAGCAGTTCCCCAGACAGGAGTAGGCAGTATTTT. Its translation is CASSSPDRSRQYF.

The chain recombines TRBV18 with TRBJ2-7; the D gene is possibly TRBD2 (6 bases). CDR1 and CDR2 from the germline V gene are KGHSH and LQKENI. This CDR3 contains 15 residues. V lost 3 bases and J 2 bases, leaving 14 bases between the germline ends. CDR3: CASSPSRDSTYEQYF. As DNA, the CDR3 is TGTGCCAGCTCACCGAGCCGGGACTCAACCTACGAGCAGTACTTC.

The chain couples TRBV11-3 to TRBJ1-1; 7 bases fit TRBD1. Germline V gene data show CDR1 as SGHNT and CDR2 as YENEEA. This CDR3 has 12 residues. Losses at the gene ends were 5 bases for V and 9 bases for J; bases not matched to a gene: 6. CDR3 loop: CASSGQDSKAFF. The CDR3 coding sequence is TGTGCCAGCAGCGGACAGGACTCTAAAGCTTTCTTT.

This chain links TRBV7-2 with TRBJ2-1; no reliable D call. Trimming cost V 5 bases and J 5 bases, with 7 bases left between them. The CDR3 is made up of 12 amino acids. The germline CDR1 and CDR2 sequences are SGHTA and FQGNSA. Here the CDR3 reads CASSPTHNEQFF. The CDR3 nucleotides read TGTGCCAGCAGCCCTACCCACAATGAGCAGTTCTTC. Full variable domain (rest looked up from reference TRBV7-2 and TRBJ2-1): GAGVSQSPSNKVTEKGKDVELRCDPISGHTALYWYRQSLGQGLEFLIYFQGNSAPDKSGLPSDRFSAERTGGSVSTLTIQRTQQEDSAVYLCASSPTHNEQFFGPGTRLTVL.

The chain carries TRBV10-3 and TRBJ1-5, with D uncertain. Trimming removed 3 bases from V and 4 bases from J, with 10 bases in between. Germline loops: CDR1 ENHRY, CDR2 SYGVKD. This CDR3 spans 14 amino acids. In nucleotides, the CDR3 is TGTGCCATCAGTGACCGACTGGAAAATCAGCCCCAGCATTTT. This gives the protein CAISDRLENQPQHF.

The rearrangement links TRBV25-1 to TRBJ2-1, with D possibly TRBD1 on 5 matching bases. The germline CDR1 and CDR2 sequences are MGHDK and SYGVNS. CDR3 length: 12 amino acids. Trimming pared 2 bases from V and 14 bases from J, leaving 13 bases between. In nucleotides, the CDR3 is TGTGCCAGCAGTGAAATTGGAGCCAGGGAGTTCTTC. The encoded protein is CASSEIGAREFF. Full variable domain (remainder filled in from reference TRBV25-1 and TRBJ2-1): EADIYQTPRYLVIGTGKKITLECSQTMGHDKMYWYQQDPGMELHLIHYSYGVNSTEKGDLSSESTVSRIRTEHFPLTLESARPSHTSQYLCASSEIGAREFFGPGTRLTVL.

This sequence joins TRBV28 and TRBJ2-7; TRBD2 aligns across 9 bases. Losses at the gene ends were 4 bases for V and 5 bases for J; bases not matched to a gene: 6. Germline V gives CDR1 MDHEN, CDR2 SYDVKM. The CDR3 runs 14 residues. The CDR3 sequence: CASSSASGVDEQYF. CDR3 sequence (DNA): TGTGCCAGCAGTTCCGCTAGCGGGGTCGACGAGCAGTACTTC. Using reference TRBV28 and TRBJ2-7 for the parts outside the CDR3, the full variable domain is DVKVTQSSRYLVKRTGEKVFLECVQDMDHENMFWYRQDPGLGLRLIYFSYDVKMKEKGDIPEGYSVSREKKERFSLILESASTNQTSMYLCASSSASGVDEQYFGPGTRLTVT.

This clone was counted a single time. This chain uses TRBV5-1 with TRBJ2-2; no clear D. The germline V gene encodes CDR1 SGHRS and CDR2 YFSETQ. The CDR3 runs to 15 residues. Trimming shortened V by 0 bases and J by 5 bases, and 11 bases separated the two germline ends. The CDR3 DNA sequence: TGCGCCAGCAGCTTGGACAGTTCTTCTACCGGGGAGCTGTTTTTT. This encodes CASSLDSSSTGELFF.